These T cell receptor beta chains were read from a single sample in a study of T cells in Graves' hyperthyroidism and ophthalmopathy. TCRdb used MiXCR to reprocess the multiplex PCR reads, holding one entry per CDR3 protein. The data contain under 350,000 distinct CDR3 sequences, 18% of them singletons. The sequenced sample consisted of blood. These receptors came from a woman aged 45 to 65 with Graves' hyperthyroidism. Both conserved end residues are part of each CDR3. D genes are given only for firm matches. Expanded clones get a size class; other rows say once, few or many, or leave the size out.

v_call: TRBV6-1
clone_size: NA
d_call: TRBD2
j_call: TRBJ2-1
cdr3_aa: CASSGLAEGRWEQFF
cdr3_nt: TGTGCCAGCAGTGGACTAGCGGAGGGCAGGTGGGAGCAGTTCTTC

v_call: TRBV24-1
clone_size: few
d_call: NA
j_call: TRBJ1-6
cdr3_aa: CATRIPGSPLHF
cdr3_nt: TGTGCCACTAGAATTCCGGGCTCACCCCTCCACTTT

v_call: TRBV20-1
clone_size: many
d_call: TRBD1
j_call: TRBJ1-1
cdr3_aa: CSARGPDRATEAFF
cdr3_nt: TGCAGTGCTAGAGGTCCGGACAGGGCCACTGAAGCTTTCTTT

v_call: TRBV12-3/TRBV12-4
clone_size: few
d_call: TRBD2
j_call: TRBJ2-1
cdr3_aa: CASSPGLAPSEQFF
cdr3_nt: TGTGCCAGCAGTCCCGGACTAGCGCCTAGCGAGCAGTTCTTC

v_call: TRBV19
clone_size: NA
d_call: NA
j_call: TRBJ2-2
cdr3_aa: CASSTKTDYTGELFF
cdr3_nt: TGTGCCAGTAGTACGAAGACTGATTACACCGGGGAGCTGTTTTTT

v_call: TRBV7-9
clone_size: many
d_call: TRBD2
j_call: TRBJ2-7
cdr3_aa: CASSVAGDSEQYF
cdr3_nt: TGTGCCAGCTCAGTAGCGGGAGATTCCGAGCAGTACTTC

v_call: TRBV28
clone_size: many
d_call: TRBD2
j_call: TRBJ2-3
cdr3_aa: CASSSSPGTSGSTDTQYF
cdr3_nt: TGTGCCAGCAGTTCCTCCCCCGGGACTAGCGGCAGCACAGATACGCAGTATTTT

v_call: TRBV5-1
clone_size: once
d_call: TRBD2
j_call: TRBJ2-1
cdr3_aa: CASSLDLGGGYNEQFF
cdr3_nt: TGCGCCAGCAGTTTGGACCTGGGGGGGGGGTACAATGAGCAGTTCTTC

v_call: TRBV30
clone_size: NA
d_call: NA
j_call: TRBJ2-2
cdr3_aa: CAWNGGWRAENTGELFF
cdr3_nt: TGTGCCTGGAATGGGGGTTGGCGGGCGGAGAACACCGGGGAGCTGTTTTTT

v_call: TRBV7-3
clone_size: NA
d_call: NA
j_call: TRBJ2-3
cdr3_aa: CASSLGLPDADTQYF
cdr3_nt: TGTGCCAGCAGCTTAGGACTACCGGACGCAGATACGCAGTATTTT

v_call: TRBV2
clone_size: NA
d_call: NA
j_call: TRBJ1-4
cdr3_aa: CASSVRHINEKLFF
cdr3_nt: TGTGCCAGCAGTGTAAGACACATTAATGAAAAACTGTTTTTT

v_call: TRBV6-1
clone_size: many
d_call: TRBD2
j_call: TRBJ2-3
cdr3_aa: CASVLFGGKDTQYF
cdr3_nt: TGTGCCAGCGTACTCTTCGGGGGGAAGGATACGCAGTATTTT

v_call: TRBV10-3
clone_size: NA
d_call: TRBD1
j_call: TRBJ2-2
cdr3_aa: CAIGSGTGALTGELFF
cdr3_nt: TGTGCCATCGGGTCGGGAACAGGGGCGCTTACCGGGGAGCTGTTTTTT

v_call: TRBV30
clone_size: few
d_call: NA
j_call: TRBJ1-2
cdr3_aa: CAWSVLGSIYGYTF
cdr3_nt: TGTGCCTGGAGTGTACTCGGCAGCATCTATGGCTACACCTTC

v_call: TRBV28
clone_size: few
d_call: NA
j_call: TRBJ2-7
cdr3_aa: CASSRDLEGEQYF
cdr3_nt: TGTGCCAGCAGCCGGGACCTTGAGGGCGAGCAGTACTTC